The present entry profiles one T cell receptor (beta chain) with its context. The antigen it binds to is not known. Per-nucleotide qualities are absent, and no much larger clonotype sits a single base away. The data stem from a study of response to subunit inactivated influenza vaccine (dated by TCRdb to between 2018 and 2020). About the full investigation: Deep quantitative profiling of the T cell receptor repertoire was used in the study to follow responses to a trivalent subunit inactivated influenza vaccine. The full study reports these points: According to the authors, only a limited number of new T cells may be recruited by each seasonal influenza vaccination.

The germline V gene gives CDR1 as ENHRY and CDR2 as SYGVKD. Trimming at the junction amounts to 3 bases on V and 4 bases on J, and the germline ends lie 9 bases apart. The CDR3 holds 13 amino acids from the cysteine to the phenylalanine. The kept DNA is CDR3 alone, 39 bases in frame from the first base. The library was made by RT-PCR. The instrument given in TCRdb is Illumina HiSeq 2500. TCRdb reprocessed the public reads (quality trimming at Q25 with fastp, clone calling with MiXCR) and kept in-frame beta chains. Entries are consolidated by CDR3 protein sequence, retaining the most common genes and DNA. This sample holds some 500,000 distinct CDR3 sequences; about 15% were observed only once. The ten largest clones take up roughly 3% of the sample.

This chain is built from TRBV10-3 and TRBJ2-5, with the D gene too uncertain to name. The clonotype originates from a man aged 45 to 75 who received an inactivated influenza vaccine. Donor details come from another sample of the same person, matched by shared clones. The sequencing used CD4+ T cells sorted from PBMCs, collected 23 to 25 months after vaccination. The DNA reads TGTGCCATCAGTGACCCTCCTCCAGAGACCCAGTACTTC. Its translation is CAISDPPPETQYF.